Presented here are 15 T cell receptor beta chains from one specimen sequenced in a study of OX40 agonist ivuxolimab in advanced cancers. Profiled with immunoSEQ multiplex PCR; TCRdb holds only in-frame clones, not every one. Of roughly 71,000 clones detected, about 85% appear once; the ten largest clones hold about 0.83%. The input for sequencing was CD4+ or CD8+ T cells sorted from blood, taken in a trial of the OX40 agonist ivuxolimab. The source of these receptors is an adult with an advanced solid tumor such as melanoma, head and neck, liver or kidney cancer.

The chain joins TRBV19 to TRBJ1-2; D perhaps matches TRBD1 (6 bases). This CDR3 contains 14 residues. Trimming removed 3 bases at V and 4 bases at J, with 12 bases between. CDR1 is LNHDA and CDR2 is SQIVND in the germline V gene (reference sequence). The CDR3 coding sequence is TGTGCCAGTAGTATTGTTACAGGGATCTATGGCTACACCTTC. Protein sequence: CASSIVTGIYGYTF.

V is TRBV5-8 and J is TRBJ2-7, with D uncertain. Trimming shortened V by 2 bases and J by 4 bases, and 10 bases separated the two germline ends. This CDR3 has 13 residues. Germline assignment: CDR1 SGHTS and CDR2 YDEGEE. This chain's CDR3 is CASSFAGPYEQYF. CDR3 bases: TGTGCCAGCAGCTTCGCTGGGCCGTACGAGCAGTACTTC.

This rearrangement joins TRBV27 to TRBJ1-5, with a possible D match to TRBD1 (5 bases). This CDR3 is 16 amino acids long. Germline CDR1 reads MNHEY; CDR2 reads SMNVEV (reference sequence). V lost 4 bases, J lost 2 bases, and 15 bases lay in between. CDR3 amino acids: CASSSMGKGRNQPQHF. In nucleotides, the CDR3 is TGTGCCAGCAGTTCGATGGGGAAGGGGCGCAATCAGCCCCAGCATTTT.

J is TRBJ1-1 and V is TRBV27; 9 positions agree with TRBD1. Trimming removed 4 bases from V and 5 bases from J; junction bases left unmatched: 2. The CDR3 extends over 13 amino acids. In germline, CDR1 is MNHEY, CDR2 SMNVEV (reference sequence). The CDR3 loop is CASSSDRGTEAFF. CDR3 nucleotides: TGTGCCAGCAGTTCCGACAGGGGGACTGAAGCTTTCTTT.

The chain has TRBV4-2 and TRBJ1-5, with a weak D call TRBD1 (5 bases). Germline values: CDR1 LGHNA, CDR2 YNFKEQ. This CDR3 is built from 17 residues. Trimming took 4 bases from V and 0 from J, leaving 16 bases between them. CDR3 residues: CASSLDGGPYSNQPQHF. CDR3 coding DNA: TGTGCCAGCAGCCTGGACGGGGGACCTTATAGCAATCAGCCCCAGCATTTT.

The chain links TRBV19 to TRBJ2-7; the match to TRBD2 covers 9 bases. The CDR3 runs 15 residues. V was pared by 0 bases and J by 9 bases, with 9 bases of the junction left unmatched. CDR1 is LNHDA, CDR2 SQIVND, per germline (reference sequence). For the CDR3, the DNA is TGTGCCAGTAGTATAGATGGCCAGCGGGAGGCCGGGCAGTACTTC. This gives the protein CASSIDGQREAGQYF.

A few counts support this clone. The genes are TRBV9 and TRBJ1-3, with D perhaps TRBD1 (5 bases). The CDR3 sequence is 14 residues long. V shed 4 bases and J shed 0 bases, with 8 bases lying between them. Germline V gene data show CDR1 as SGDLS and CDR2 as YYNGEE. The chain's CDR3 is CASSSGPSGNTIYF. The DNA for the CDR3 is TGTGCCAGCAGCTCGGGGCCCTCTGGAAACACCATATATTTT. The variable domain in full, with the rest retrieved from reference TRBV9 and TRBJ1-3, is DSGVTQTPKHLITATGQRVTLRCSPRSGDLSVYWYQQSLDQGLQFLIQYYNGEERAKGNILERFSAQQFPDLHSELNLSSLELGDSALYFCASSSGPSGNTIYFGEGSWLTVV.

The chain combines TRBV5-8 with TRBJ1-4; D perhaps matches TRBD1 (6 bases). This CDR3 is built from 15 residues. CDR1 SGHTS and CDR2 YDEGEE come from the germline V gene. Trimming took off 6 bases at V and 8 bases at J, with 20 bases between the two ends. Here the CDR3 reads CASTSTGTLGEKLFF. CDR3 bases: TGTGCCAGCACATCCACCGGGACATTGGGGGAAAAACTGTTTTTT.

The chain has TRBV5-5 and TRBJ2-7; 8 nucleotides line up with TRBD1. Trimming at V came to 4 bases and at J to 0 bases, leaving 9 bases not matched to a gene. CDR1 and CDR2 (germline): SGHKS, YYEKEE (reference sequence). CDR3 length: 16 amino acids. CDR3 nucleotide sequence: TGTGCCAGCAGCCGGACAGGGACGGCCGGCTCCTACGAGCAGTACTTC. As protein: CASSRTGTAGSYEQYF.

Written as DNA, the CDR3 is TGTGCCAGCATTTTTGCGGGACAGGGAGGTGATACCTTC. It is translated as CASIFAGQGGDTF. This chain uses TRBV27 with TRBJ1-2; TRBD1 agrees at 9 bases. The CDR3 sequence is 13 residues long. Germline V lookup: CDR1 MNHEY, CDR2 SMNVEV (reference sequence). Losses at the gene ends were 7 bases for V and 14 bases for J; bases not matched to a gene: 14.

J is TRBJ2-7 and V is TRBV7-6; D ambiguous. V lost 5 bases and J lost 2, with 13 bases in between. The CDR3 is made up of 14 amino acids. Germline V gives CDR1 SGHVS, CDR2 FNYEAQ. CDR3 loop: CASSRTSGTYEQYF. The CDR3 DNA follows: TGTGCCAGCAGCCGCACGTCTGGCACCTACGAGCAGTACTTC.

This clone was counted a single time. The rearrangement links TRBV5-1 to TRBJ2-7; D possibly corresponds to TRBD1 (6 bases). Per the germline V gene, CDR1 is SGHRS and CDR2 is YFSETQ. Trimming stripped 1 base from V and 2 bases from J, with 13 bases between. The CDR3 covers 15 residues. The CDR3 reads CASSLQGMGAYEQYF. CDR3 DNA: TGCGCCAGCAGCTTGCAGGGGATGGGGGCCTACGAGCAGTACTTC.

CDR3 region: CASSLGRNYEQYF. The DNA of the CDR3 is TGTGCCAGCAGCTTAGGCAGAAACTACGAGCAGTACTTC. V is TRBV7-8 and J is TRBJ2-7, with D unresolved. Between the trimmed V and J ends, which lost 1 base and 3 bases, there was a span of 7 bases. This CDR3 is built from 13 residues. Germline values: CDR1 SGHVS, CDR2 FQNEAQ.

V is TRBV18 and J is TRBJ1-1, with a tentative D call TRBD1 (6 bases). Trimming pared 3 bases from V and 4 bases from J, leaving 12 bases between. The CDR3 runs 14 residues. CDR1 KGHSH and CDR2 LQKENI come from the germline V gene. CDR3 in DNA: TGTGCCAGCTCACCTCCGGGGGCGAGCACTGAAGCTTTCTTT. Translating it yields CASSPPGASTEAFF.

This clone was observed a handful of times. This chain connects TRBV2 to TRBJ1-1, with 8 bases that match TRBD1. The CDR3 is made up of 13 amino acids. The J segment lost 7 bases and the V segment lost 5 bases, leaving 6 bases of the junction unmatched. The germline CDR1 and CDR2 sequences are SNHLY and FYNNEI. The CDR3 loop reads CASSPDREVEAFF. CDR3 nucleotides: TGTGCCAGCAGTCCGGACAGGGAGGTTGAAGCTTTCTTT. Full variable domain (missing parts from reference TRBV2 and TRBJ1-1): EPEVTQTPSHQVTQMGQEVILRCVPISNHLYFYWYRQILGQKVEFLVSFYNNEISEKSEIFDDQFSVERPDGSNFTLKIRSTKLEDSAMYFCASSPDREVEAFFGQGTRLTVV.